This TCR beta chain appears in the sequencing data of a study of T cells in Graves' hyperthyroidism and ophthalmopathy. The study's findings and limits: Ophthalmopathy stood apart from stable hyperthyroidism in a 13 V-J model. It was a median about 7.1 months before onset that the model predicted ophthalmopathy. Clonotypes that were expanded in thyroid above 0.001 mostly appeared in blood too.

The CDR3 is 11 amino acids. Germline CDR1 is GTSNPN and CDR2 is SVGIG (reference sequence). The V end was cut by 7 bases, the J end by 7 bases, with 11 bases between. Amplified TCR beta CDR3 regions came from RNA transcripts. The TCR CDR3 first-round RT-PCR relied on the HTBI primer set. Each CDR3 protein is one row after TCRdb ran MiXCR on the multiplex PCR reads. The sample gives 300,000 to 450,000 distinct CDR3 sequences, less than 20% of which show up once; roughly 15% is in the top ten. In its sample, this clonotype was seen once. The antigen is undetermined. The V and J genes are TRBV30 and TRBJ2-4, with a weak D call TRBD2 (5 bases). The sample taken for sequencing was blood. This receptor was obtained from a woman aged 40-49 years with Graves' ophthalmopathy. The CDR3 coding sequence is TGTGCCTTGAGCGGTGGCAACATTCAGTACTTC. It yields the protein CALSGGNIQYF.